This T cell receptor (beta chain) was profiled in a study of OX40 agonist ivuxolimab in advanced cancers. The wider study: Of the participants, 35% to 50% had some prior anti-PD-1, anti-PD-L1 or anti-CTLA-4 therapy, which was allowed. In three patients, partial responses were observed, one with hepatocellular carcinoma and two with cutaneous melanoma.

General study points: Averaged across samples, CD8+ T cells carried more expanded clones than CD4+ did. No antigen was identified for the clonally expanded peripheral T cells.

Measured with immunoSEQ multiplex PCR; TCRdb has only the in-frame clones, and not every one. The sample lists around 69,000 clones; about nine tenths were seen once. The CDR3 runs to 15 residues. Germline CDR1 LNHDA, CDR2 SQIVND (reference sequence). As to this clone: As yet, its antigen is unknown. At one boundary the junction diverges from the germline segment, which might be a read error.

The sample was CD4+ or CD8+ T cells sorted from blood, taken in a trial of the OX40 agonist ivuxolimab. This clonotype was obtained from an adult with an advanced solid tumor such as melanoma, head and neck, liver or kidney cancer. The chain has TRBV19 and TRBJ1-2; D might be TRBD1 (6 bases). In DNA form, the CDR3 reads TGTGCCAGTAGCCGGGGGGCAGGGAGGGACTATGGCCACACCTTC. Its translation is CASSRGAGRDYGHTF.